The 14 T cell receptor beta chains below all came from one sample that was sequenced in a study of spatial heterogeneity in lung cancer. TCRdb passed the 5' RACE reads through MiXCR, listing each CDR3 protein once. Of fewer than 30,000 distinct CDR3 sequences in the sample, 5% to 6.5% were seen once. Time point here: blood at routine non-recurrence follow-up after resection. In each case, whole RNA from tumor, nontumor lung or frozen PBMC was sequenced unsorted. This specimen consisted of PBMCs, obtained at follow-up. These receptors originate from a male donor with early-stage non-small cell lung cancer.

This clonotype showed up many times. This chain links TRBV20-1 with TRBJ1-2; 7 bases line up with TRBD1. V lost 5 bases to trimming and J lost 5 bases; unmatched junction nucleotides: 5. This CDR3 region has 12 residues. Germline V gene sequence: CDR1 DFQATT, CDR2 SNEGSKA (reference sequence). CDR3 sequence: CSAEGAIYGYTF. The CDR3 DNA follows: TGCAGTGCTGAGGGGGCCATTTATGGCTACACCTTC.

This clonotype was counted at least ten times. The genes are TRBV7-3 and TRBJ1-2; D is uncertain. CDR1 is SGHTA, CDR2 FQGTGA, per germline. The germline V and J ends were trimmed by 1 base and 8 bases, with 14 bases remaining between them. This CDR3 spans 14 amino acids. This chain's CDR3 is CASSLSHLLVGYTF. Here the CDR3 DNA reads TGTGCCAGCAGCTTAAGTCATTTACTAGTGGGCTACACCTTC.

There are many counts of this clonotype. This sequence joins TRBV20-1 and TRBJ2-3, with 15 bases matching TRBD2. The CDR3 runs to 16 residues. Germline V gives CDR1 DFQATT, CDR2 SNEGSKA (reference sequence). With 6 bases clipped from V and 3 bases from J, the junction kept 7 bases outside the gene matches. CDR3 sequence reads: CSAKGLAGGVTDTQYF. In nucleotides, the CDR3 is TGCAGTGCAAAGGGACTAGCGGGGGGCGTGACAGATACGCAGTATTTT.

Concerning this clonotype: This may arise from a read error, as a much more abundant clone is one base away. The chain employs TRBV3-1 and TRBJ2-5, with 7 nucleotides matching TRBD1. CDR1 and CDR2 (germline): LGHDT, YNNKEL (reference sequence). The length of the CDR3 is 15 residues. Trimming at V came to 10 bases and at J to 2 bases, leaving 13 bases not matched to a gene. The CDR3 loop reads CANRETGTEQETQYF. The CDR3, as DNA: TGTGCCAACAGAGAAACCGGGACAGAACAAGAGACCCAGTACTTC.

V and J are TRBV7-2 and TRBJ1-1; 9 nucleotides match TRBD1. V lost 4 bases to trimming and J lost 0 bases; unmatched junction nucleotides: 9. Germline V lookup: CDR1 SGHTA, CDR2 FQGNSA. The CDR3 runs to 17 residues. The CDR3 bases are TGTGCCAGCAGCTCGTTGGGGACAGGGTCAATGAACACTGAAGCTTTCTTT. It translates to CASSSLGTGSMNTEAFF.

This chain links TRBV28 with TRBJ1-2; D uncertain. Deletions cut 10 bases from V and 0 bases from J, with 12 bases between. The CDR3 is 13 residues long. The germline gives CDR1 MDHEN, CDR2 SYDVKM. Written as DNA, the CDR3 is TGTGCCACTTCGGAAAGAGCTAACTATGGCTACACCTTC. Residues: CATSERANYGYTF.

This clonotype was observed at least ten times. The CDR3 DNA is TGTGCCACCAGTGTTGGGACTAGCGGGGTGTATGAGCAGTTCTTC. As protein: CATSVGTSGVYEQFF. The V gene is TRBV24-1, the J gene TRBJ2-1; 13 positions agree with TRBD2. This CDR3 has 15 amino acids. Per the germline V gene, CDR1 is KGHDR and CDR2 is SFDVKD. The J segment lost 8 bases and the V segment lost 5 bases, leaving 5 bases of the junction unmatched.

This clonotype has ten or more counts. V and J are TRBV5-1 and TRBJ2-3; D ambiguous. Trimming shortened V by 0 bases and J by 5 bases, and 7 bases separated the two germline ends. Germline V gene lookup returns CDR1 SGHRS and CDR2 YFSETQ. The CDR3 contains 13 residues. The CDR3 region is CASSLVVEDTQYF. The CDR3 DNA is TGCGCCAGCAGCTTGGTCGTGGAAGATACGCAGTATTTT.

The genes are TRBV27 and TRBJ2-7; unclear D gene. Germline-derived CDR1 and CDR2 are MNHEY and SMNVEV (reference sequence). The V end was cut by 1 base, the J end by 4 bases, with 14 bases between. CDR3 length equals 15 residues. This CDR3 is CASSLYSSPLYEQYV. CDR3 sequence (DNA): TGTGCCAGCAGTTTATACAGTAGCCCCCTATACGAGCAGTACGTC.

This clonotype occurred a few times. The chain employs TRBV7-2 and TRBJ1-6, with 7 bases aligning to TRBD1. The germline gives CDR1 SGHTA, CDR2 FQGNSA. This CDR3 has 14 residues. V lost 8 bases and J lost 6; bases outside the gene matches: 7. The CDR3 region is CASRRQGGNSPLHF. The CDR3 DNA reads TGTGCCAGCCGACGACAGGGAGGTAATTCACCCCTCCACTTT.

This clonotype was observed at least ten times. In nucleotides, the CDR3 is TGTGCCACCAGTGAGACAGGGGGCTCTGGGGCCAACGTCCTGACTTTC. Protein: CATSETGGSGANVLTF. The chain combines TRBV24-1 with TRBJ2-6; 9 bases agree with TRBD1. The CDR3 spans 16 residues. Germline lookup yields CDR1 KGHDR and CDR2 SFDVKD. J lost 0 bases, V lost 4 bases, and 0 bases had no gene match.

This chain uses TRBV5-1 with TRBJ1-3, with 7 bases lining up with TRBD1. CDR3 length: 16 residues. J lost 0 bases, V lost 0 bases, and 3 bases had no gene match. The germline V gene has CDR1 SGHRS and CDR2 YFSETQ. The CDR3 spells CASSLGDSNSGNTIYF. The CDR3 bases are TGCGCCAGCAGCTTGGGGGACAGCAACTCTGGAAACACCATATATTTT.

The V call is TRBV7-2, the J call TRBJ2-3; D not resolved. Germline V gene data show CDR1 as SGHTA and CDR2 as FQGNSA. V was pared by 6 bases and J by 0 bases, with 7 bases between. CDR3 size: 13 residues. This CDR3 is CASRTTSTDTQYF. The DNA for the CDR3 is TGTGCCAGCAGAACTACTAGCACAGATACGCAGTATTTT.

This clonotype was counted a few times. The chain is built from TRBV6-2 or TRBV6-3 and TRBJ2-5; maybe TRBD1 (6 bases). V was trimmed by 0 bases and J by 5 bases, leaving 16 bases between them. Germline V gene lookup returns CDR1 MNHEY and CDR2 SVGEGT. This CDR3 has 16 amino acids. CDR3 region: CASSYSISGGWETQYF. CDR3 nucleotide sequence: TGTGCCAGCAGTTACTCGATATCTGGGGGCTGGGAGACCCAGTACTTC.